Each of the 28 T cell receptor beta chains below was sequenced from the same sample in a study of blood T cell repertoires in COVID-19. Measured with immunoSEQ multiplex PCR; TCRdb has only the in-frame clones, and not every one. The profile shows 200,000 to 300,000 clones, roughly 85% of them singletons. The sample consisted of PBMCs or T cells enriched from blood (not recorded which). Source of these receptors: a woman aged 45-60 years with acute COVID-19.

The rearrangement links TRBV5-6 to TRBJ1-6; TRBD1 agrees at 7 bases. V lost 5 bases to trimming and J lost 10 bases; unmatched junction nucleotides: 12. Per the germline V gene, CDR1 is SGHDT and CDR2 is YYEEEE. This CDR3 has 15 residues. This CDR3 is CASSQQGRPDSPLHF. CDR3 DNA sequence: TGTGCCAGCAGTCAACAGGGGCGGCCAGACTCACCCCTCCACTTT.

This clone appeared once. V is TRBV19 and J is TRBJ1-1; D perhaps matches TRBD1 (5 bases). CDR1 is LNHDA, CDR2 SQIVND, per germline (reference sequence). V lost 1 base, J lost 6 bases, and 12 bases lay in between. CDR3 length: 14 residues. CDR3 bases: TGTGCCAGTAGTATAGGGGGCAGTGGCTCTGAAGCTTTCTTT. Its translation is CASSIGGSGSEAFF.

The chain joins TRBV3-1 (or the pseudogene TRBV3-2) to TRBJ1-5, with D unclear. CDR1 is LGHDT, CDR2 YNNKEL, per germline (reference sequence). The CDR3 totals 15 residues. Trimming stripped 0 bases from V and 1 base from J, with 7 bases between. DNA of the CDR3: TGTGCCAGCAGCCAAGATTCCCGGAGCAATCAGCCCCAGCATTTT. Translated, it gives CASSQDSRSNQPQHF.

This clone has just one count. The chain is built from TRBV10-3 and TRBJ1-1; TRBD1 agrees at 8 bases. CDR1 and CDR2 from the germline V gene are ENHRY and SYGVKD. This CDR3 comprises 14 residues. J gave up 4 bases and V 8 bases, and 9 bases lay outside the gene matches. For the CDR3, the DNA is TGTGCCATCGGGGACCAGGGGGCGGCCACTGAAGCTTTCTTT. Translated: CAIGDQGAATEAFF.

This clone has only one observation. The V gene is TRBV30, the J gene TRBJ1-3, with 9 bases matching TRBD1. The V and J ends lost 3 bases and 2 bases, in that order; junction bases with no gene match: 5. This CDR3 is 15 amino acids long. Germline CDR1 reads GTSNPN; CDR2 reads SVGIG (reference sequence). The CDR3 loop is CAWSGRTGAGNTIYF. In DNA form, the CDR3 reads TGTGCCTGGAGCGGCCGGACAGGGGCTGGAAACACCATATATTTT.

The chain has TRBV2 and TRBJ1-2; 8 bases align to TRBD1. This CDR3 is 14 amino acids long. CDR1 is SNHLY and CDR2 is FYNNEI in the germline V gene. V was clipped by 6 bases and J by 7 bases; unmatched bases: 10. The CDR3 is CASRSQGARRGYTF. The CDR3 DNA follows: TGTGCCAGCAGAAGTCAGGGGGCAAGACGTGGCTACACCTTC.

J is TRBJ2-3 and V is TRBV7-2; 8 positions match TRBD2. Per germline, CDR1 SGHTA and CDR2 FQGNSA. Trimming removed 7 bases from V and 1 base from J; junction bases left unmatched: 4. This CDR3 region has 14 residues. The CDR3, as DNA: TGTGCCAGCATCCTAGCGGGCGGCACAGATACGCAGTATTTT. It encodes CASILAGGTDTQYF. Full variable domain (remainder filled in from reference TRBV7-2 and TRBJ2-3): GAGVSQSPSNKVTEKGKDVELRCDPISGHTALYWYRQSLGQGLEFLIYFQGNSAPDKSGLPSDRFSAERTGGSVSTLTIQRTQQEDSAVYLCASILAGGTDTQYFGPGTRLTVL.

This clone was seen only a few times. This chain joins TRBV6-5 and TRBJ2-1; 11 positions agree with TRBD1. Germline V lookup: CDR1 MNHEY, CDR2 SVGAGI. The CDR3 sequence is 15 residues long. The junction had 6 bases not matched to a gene; V was cut back by 7 bases and J by 4 bases. CDR3 sequence: CASTAGQGDYNEQFF. The CDR3 nucleotides read TGTGCCAGCACCGCGGGACAGGGGGATTACAATGAGCAGTTCTTC.

CDR3 DNA sequence: TGTGCCAGCAGTGGTTTTTCGACAGCTAACTATGGCTACACCTTC. It is translated as CASSGFSTANYGYTF. The rearrangement joins TRBV25-1 to TRBJ1-2; TRBD1 might be the D (5 bases). The germline V gene encodes CDR1 MGHDK and CDR2 SYGVNS. V shed 4 bases and J shed 0 bases, with 12 bases lying between them. CDR3 length equals 15 residues.

V usage is TRBV2 and J usage is TRBJ2-3; 8 bases line up with TRBD2. Germline V gene data show CDR1 as SNHLY and CDR2 as FYNNEI. Germline trimming cut 8 bases from V and 5 bases from J; bases unmatched to any gene: 6. This CDR3 comprises 13 residues. The CDR3 DNA reads as TGTGCCAGCTTCGGGGGGGCTGGAGATACGCAGTATTTT. Translated: CASFGGAGDTQYF.

The chain recombines TRBV18 with TRBJ1-1; D is unresolved. The V end lost 0 bases, the J end lost 1 base, and 9 bases lay between the germline ends. This CDR3 contains 15 residues. Germline CDR1 is KGHSH and CDR2 is LQKENI. CDR3 protein: CASSPPVGRNTEAFF. The CDR3 coding sequence is TGTGCCAGCTCACCACCGGTTGGCAGGAACACTGAAGCTTTCTTT.

The genes are TRBV5-1 and TRBJ2-3; a possible D gene is TRBD2 (6 bases). The germline V and J ends were trimmed by 4 bases and 6 bases, with 18 bases remaining between them. The germline V gene encodes CDR1 SGHRS and CDR2 YFSETQ. CDR3 size: 15 residues. This CDR3 reads CASSIGRRENDTQYF. Written as DNA, the CDR3 is TGCGCCAGCAGCATAGGGAGGAGGGAAAACGATACGCAGTATTTT.

The chain carries TRBV27 and TRBJ2-7; 8 nucleotides line up with TRBD1. This CDR3 has 14 residues. Germline V gives CDR1 MNHEY, CDR2 SMNVEV (reference sequence). J lost 7 bases, V lost 6 bases, and 11 bases had no gene match. The CDR3 protein is CASREWQGAFEQYF. The CDR3 coding sequence is TGTGCCAGCAGGGAGTGGCAGGGGGCGTTTGAGCAGTACTTC.

The chain uses TRBV27 and TRBJ2-2; D may be TRBD2 (5 bases). The CDR3 is made up of 15 amino acids. Germline V CDR1 and CDR2: MNHEY, SMNVEV (reference sequence). Trimming pared 5 bases from V and 6 bases from J, leaving 16 bases between. This CDR3 reads CASSPEAPRPGELFF. In DNA form, the CDR3 reads TGTGCCAGCAGTCCGGAGGCCCCCCGTCCCGGGGAGCTGTTTTTT.

The CDR3 DNA reads as TGTGCTAGTGGTTTGGTACAGGGGACGAACGGGGAGCTGTTTTTT. The encoded protein is CASGLVQGTNGELFF. The rearrangement links TRBV12-5 to TRBJ2-2, with 7 nucleotides matching TRBD1. CDR1 is LGHNT and CDR2 is FRNRAP in the germline V gene. J gave up 7 bases and V 0 bases, and 5 bases lay outside the gene matches. The CDR3 extends over 15 amino acids.

Only a few counts were recorded for this clone. This chain joins TRBV9 and TRBJ2-5, with D possibly being TRBD1 (8 bases). The CDR3 is made up of 14 amino acids. Trimming took 6 bases from V and 5 from J, leaving 17 bases between them. Germline CDR1 SGDLS, CDR2 YYNGEE. In DNA, the CDR3 is TGTGCCAGCAACCAACAGGGGGAGGGCGAGACCCAGTACTTC. Translating it yields CASNQQGEGETQYF.

The gene calls are TRBV20-1 and TRBJ2-1; D not resolved. The CDR3 contains 11 residues. The V gene lost 6 bases and the J gene lost 7 bases, with 10 bases spanning the gap. Germline CDR1 DFQATT, CDR2 SNEGSKA (reference sequence). The CDR3 nucleotides read TGCAGTGCAGATAGTCCGAATGAGCAGTTCTTC. Translation gives CSADSPNEQFF.

On this clone itself: Germline and junction disagree at one end, which may indicate a read error. V usage is TRBV7-3 and J usage is TRBJ1-1; D not resolved. This CDR3 contains 14 residues. Looked up from germline, CDR1 is SGHTA and CDR2 is FQGTGA. CDR3 sequence (DNA): TGTGCCAGCAGGTTAAAGGATGACGGGACTGAAGCTTTCTTT. As protein: CASRLKDDGTEAFF.

The rearrangement uses TRBV19 and TRBJ2-7; 8 bases are a match to TRBD1. J was trimmed by 2 bases and V by 6 bases; bases with no gene match: 3. The CDR3 is made up of 13 amino acids. The germline gives CDR1 LNHDA, CDR2 SQIVND (reference sequence). In DNA form, the CDR3 reads TGTGCCAGTAGACAGGGGGTTACCTACGAGCAGTACTTC. The encoded protein is CASRQGVTYEQYF.

The V gene is TRBV5-1, the J gene TRBJ1-6, with D perhaps matching TRBD1 (6 bases). Trimming took off 1 base at V and 9 bases at J, with 11 bases between the two ends. Per the germline V gene, CDR1 is SGHRS and CDR2 is YFSETQ. This CDR3 is 14 amino acids long. The DNA of the CDR3 is TGCGCCAGCAGCTTGACAGGGTTTGGTTCACCCCTCCACTTT. This encodes CASSLTGFGSPLHF. Drawing the rest from reference TRBV5-1 and TRBJ1-6, the complete variable domain is KAGVTQTPRYLIKTRGQQVTLSCSPISGHRSVSWYQQTPGQGLQFLFEYFSETQRNKGNFPGRFSGRQFSNSRSEMNVSTLELGDSALYLCASSLTGFGSPLHFGNGTRLTVT.

The V gene is TRBV27, the J gene TRBJ1-6; D perhaps matches TRBD1 (6 bases). CDR3 length: 13 residues. CDR1 and CDR2 from the germline V gene are MNHEY and SMNVEV (reference sequence). Between the trimmed V and J ends, which lost 5 bases and 10 bases, there was a span of 12 bases. The CDR3 sequence: CASSPGQKSPLHF. As DNA, the CDR3 is TGTGCCAGCAGTCCGGGACAAAAATCACCCCTCCACTTT.

The V call is TRBV5-1, the J call TRBJ2-7; TRBD2 matches at 11 bases. Germline CDR1 SGHRS, CDR2 YFSETQ. V lost 3 bases, J lost 5 bases, and 4 bases stayed unmatched. This CDR3 spans 14 amino acids. CDR3 coding DNA: TGCGCCAGCAGCTCCAGACTAGCGGGGCACGAGCAGTACTTC. Translated, it gives CASSSRLAGHEQYF.

The genes are TRBV19 and TRBJ1-1; tentative D call: TRBD1 (5 bases). Germline V gene sequence: CDR1 LNHDA, CDR2 SQIVND (reference sequence). CDR3 length: 14 amino acids. V lost 3 bases and J lost 4, with 12 bases in between. DNA for the CDR3: TGTGCCAGTAGTATCTCCAGGACACGCACTGAAGCTTTCTTT. This encodes CASSISRTRTEAFF. Together with reference TRBV19 and TRBJ1-1, the CDR3 gives the full variable domain: DGGITQSPKYLFRKEGQNVTLSCEQNLNHDAMYWYRQDPGQGLRLIYYSQIVNDFQKGDIAEGYSVSREKKESFPLTVTSAQKNPTAFYLCASSISRTRTEAFFGQGTRLTVV.

The rearrangement links TRBV5-1 to TRBJ1-1; 12 bases align to TRBD1. Germline V lookup: CDR1 SGHRS, CDR2 YFSETQ. The V segment lost 1 base and the J segment 2 bases; nucleotides outside the gene matches: 3. The CDR3 is 16 residues long. The CDR3 bases are TGCGCCAGCAGCTTGACCGGGACAGGGGGCAACACTGAAGCTTTCTTT. It encodes CASSLTGTGGNTEAFF.

The chain joins TRBV5-1 to TRBJ2-3; a weak D match, TRBD1 (6 bases). This CDR3 is built from 15 residues. With 4 bases removed from V and 4 bases from J, the gap between germline ends came to 16 bases. Germline V gene lookup returns CDR1 SGHRS and CDR2 YFSETQ. CDR3 loop: CASSVTMGAPDTQYF. As DNA, the CDR3 is TGCGCCAGCAGCGTAACAATGGGGGCCCCAGATACGCAGTATTTT.

This clone was picked up one time. The V gene is TRBV6-1, the J gene TRBJ1-4; 9 bases are shared with TRBD1. Unmatched junction bases numbered 10, after V lost 1 base and J lost 10 bases. CDR3 length: 16 amino acids. Germline V CDR1 and CDR2: MNHNS, SASEGT. The CDR3 nucleotides read TGTGCCAGCAGTGAAGTGGGCGGGACAGGGCTAAGAAAACTGTTTTTT. This encodes CASSEVGGTGLRKLFF.

The chain couples TRBV19 to TRBJ1-5; no firm D call. CDR3 length: 14 amino acids. Per the germline V gene, CDR1 is LNHDA and CDR2 is SQIVND (reference sequence). CDR3 protein: CWLNSFFTNQPQHF. As DNA, the CDR3 is TGTTGGCTCAACAGTTTTTTCACCAATCAGCCCCAGCATTTT.

The chain carries TRBV7-8 and TRBJ1-1; D unresolved. The V gene's germline CDR1 is SGHVS and CDR2 FQNEAQ. Trimming shortened V by 3 bases and J by 1 base, and 6 bases separated the two germline ends. The CDR3 covers 13 residues. CDR3 bases: TGTGCCAGCAGCTTTGGAGAGAACACTGAAGCTTTCTTT. Encoded protein: CASSFGENTEAFF. Variable domain in full (rest from reference TRBV7-8 and TRBJ1-1): GAGVSQSPRYKVAKRGQDVALRCDPISGHVSLFWYQQALGQGPEFLTYFQNEAQLDKSGLPSDRFFAERPEGSVSTLKIQRTQQEDSAVYLCASSFGENTEAFFGQGTRLTVV.